The entry below describes one TCR beta chain. The antigen is not known. The junction departs from the called germline gene at one end, perhaps through a read error. This sample is part of a study of blood T cells in healthy people across ages. This CDR3 spans 17 amino acids. CDR1 and CDR2 (germline): LGHNA, YNFKEQ. Drawn from each donor were ten milliliters of peripheral blood. Study outcomes and limitations: It was not known whether donors were CMV positive (a possible confounder of expanded clonotype changes). Age advanced and TCR beta diversity per million T cells fell, roughly linearly.

Then a second PCR, running about 6 to 12 cycles, was carried out with a sample-barcoded 5' primer and a J-beta primer mix. TCRdb re-called the 5' RACE reads through MiXCR, storing one row per CDR3 protein. This sample yields about 970,000 distinct CDR3 sequences, of which 51% are seen a single time; roughly a fifth belongs to the top ten. This chain connects TRBV4-2 to TRBJ2-7, with 9 bases fitting TRBD2. Sequencing input: blood. The sequence was collected from an older woman in good health. The CDR3 loop reads CACSQVRSSGTSYEQYF. The CDR3 bases are TGTGCCTGCAGCCAAGTCCGTTCTAGCGGGACGTCCTACGAGCAGTACTTC.